This T cell receptor (beta chain) was identified during a study of blood T cell repertoires in COVID-19. Authors' data handling: The authors estimated nucleated cell counts from reference gene primer amplification. Produced via immunoSEQ multiplex PCR; TCRdb's table is partial and in-frame only. V and J calls plus clone size are reproduced from that table; the DNA served to infer D and trimming. Here the sample spans 400,000 to 550,000 clones, 70% to 90% being singletons. Cohorts were determined from participant-reported clinical history. In germline, CDR1 is SGHAT, CDR2 FQNNGV. Trimming stripped 5 bases from V and 0 bases from J, with 7 bases between. The CDR3 runs to 13 residues.

Sequenced sample: PBMCs or T cells enriched from blood (not recorded which). The origin of this receptor is a woman under 30 with acute COVID-19. This rearrangement joins TRBV11-2 to TRBJ1-1; D unresolved. The CDR3 spells CASSAGLNTEAFF. The CDR3 DNA sequence: TGTGCCAGCAGCGCAGGATTGAACACTGAAGCTTTCTTT. Full variable domain (rest looked up from reference TRBV11-2 and TRBJ1-1): EAGVAQSPRYKIIEKRQSVAFWCNPISGHATLYWYQQILGQGPKLLIQFQNNGVVDDSQLPKDRFSAERLKGVDSTLKIQPAKLEDSAVYLCASSAGLNTEAFFGQGTRLTVV.